These 27 T cell receptor beta chains share one sample of origin, sequenced in a study of T cells in Graves' hyperthyroidism and ophthalmopathy. Amplification targeted TCR beta CDR3 regions from RNA transcripts. With the HTBI primer set, the TCR CDR3 went through a first round of RT-PCR. One entry per CDR3 protein, called by TCRdb with MiXCR from the multiplex PCR reads. The sample lists 650,000 to 850,000 distinct CDR3 sequences, under 20% occurring once. The sequencing sample was made of blood. These receptors all stem from a woman in her forties or fifties with Graves' hyperthyroidism that later progressed to Graves' ophthalmopathy.

To note about this clonotype: This could be a read error, since a much larger clone is one nucleotide away. V is TRBV6-5 and J is TRBJ1-2; TRBD1 matches at 7 bases. The CDR3 extends over 15 amino acids. Germline V lookup: CDR1 MNHEY, CDR2 SVGAGI. CDR3 DNA: TGTGCCAGCAGTTCGGGACAGACTATCCTCTATGGCTACGCCTTC. Protein product: CASSSGQTILYGYAF.

The chain uses TRBV11-3 and TRBJ1-1, with 8 bases aligning to TRBD1. J gave up 4 bases and V 4 bases, and 5 bases lay outside the gene matches. This CDR3 spans 14 amino acids. Germline V gene sequence: CDR1 SGHNT, CDR2 YENEEA. Written as DNA, the CDR3 is TGTGCCAGCAGCTCCAGGGGGCCTAGCACTGAAGCTTTCTTT. Protein product: CASSSRGPSTEAFF.

This clonotype came up many times. The chain employs TRBV5-8 and TRBJ2-5, with D perhaps TRBD1 or TRBD2 (6 bases each). Germline CDR1 and CDR2: SGHTS and YDEGEE. Trimming cost V 4 bases and J 0 bases, with 13 bases left between them. CDR3 length: 15 residues. DNA of the CDR3: TGTGCCAGCAGCCCGCGGAGGGGGGACCAAGAGACCCAGTACTTC. This encodes CASSPRRGDQETQYF.

CDR3 residues: CASSYSGPNQPQHF. CDR3 DNA: TGTGCCAGCAGTTACTCCGGCCCCAATCAGCCCCAGCATTTT. The chain recombines TRBV2 with TRBJ1-5; no clear D gene. The V end was cut by 5 bases, the J end by 3 bases, with 11 bases between. Germline V gene lookup returns CDR1 SNHLY and CDR2 FYNNEI. The CDR3 extends over 14 amino acids.

In its sample, this clonotype was seen many times. The chain carries TRBV3-1 and TRBJ1-5, with 8 positions matching TRBD1. Germline V gene lookup returns CDR1 LGHDT and CDR2 YNNKEL (reference sequence). J lost 6 bases, V lost 0 bases, and 4 bases had no gene match. This CDR3 has 15 amino acids. This CDR3 is CASSQETRGPQPQHF. The CDR3 region has the DNA TGTGCCAGCAGCCAAGAAACCAGGGGGCCTCAGCCCCAGCATTTT.

This clonotype has a count of ten or more. The rearrangement links TRBV5-5 to TRBJ1-1, with D tentatively TRBD1 (5 bases). V was pared by 0 bases and J by 3 bases, with 9 bases between. The CDR3 has 14 residues. CDR1 is SGHKS and CDR2 is YYEKEE in the germline V gene (reference sequence). Here the CDR3 reads CASSLGGSYTEAFF. The CDR3 DNA reads as TGTGCCAGCAGCTTGGGGGGGTCGTACACTGAAGCTTTCTTT.

This clonotype was recorded a few times. The chain links TRBV9 to TRBJ2-3, with D maybe TRBD2 (6 bases). The CDR3 extends over 13 amino acids. The germline CDR1 and CDR2 sequences are SGDLS and YYNGEE. V lost 0 bases and J lost 6, with 8 bases in between. The CDR3 is CASSVAREDTQYF. The CDR3 DNA reads as TGTGCCAGCAGCGTAGCTCGGGAGGATACGCAGTATTTT. Looking up the rest from reference TRBV9 and TRBJ2-3 gives the full variable domain: DSGVTQTPKHLITATGQRVTLRCSPRSGDLSVYWYQQSLDQGLQFLIQYYNGEERAKGNILERFSAQQFPDLHSELNLSSLELGDSALYFCASSVAREDTQYFGPGTRLTVL.

With regard to this clonotype: A much larger clone differs by one base, so this may be a read error. This rearrangement joins TRBV2 to TRBJ2-2; D unresolved. The V and J ends lost 3 bases and 4 bases respectively, with 12 bases between them. The CDR3 loop spans 15 amino acids. Germline CDR1 is SNHLY and CDR2 is FYNNEI. CDR3 DNA: TGTGCCAGCAGTGATGTTTCAGGAAGCACCGGGGAGCTGTTTTTT. Translation gives CASSDVSGSTGELFF.

In its sample, this clonotype was seen a few times. The rearrangement links TRBV20-1 to TRBJ1-3, with 10 positions matching TRBD1. CDR1 and CDR2 from the germline V gene are DFQATT and SNEGSKA (reference sequence). CDR3 length equals 14 residues. V lost 3 bases and J lost 3; bases outside the gene matches: 2. The CDR3 protein is CSASRTGGGNTIYF. As DNA, the CDR3 is TGCAGTGCTAGCAGGACAGGGGGTGGAAACACCATATATTTT.

This clonotype was observed many times. This chain joins TRBV3-1 and TRBJ1-2, with D perhaps TRBD1 (6 bases). Trimming pared 1 base from V and 5 bases from J, leaving 14 bases between. Germline loops: CDR1 LGHDT, CDR2 YNNKEL (reference sequence). This CDR3 contains 15 residues. CDR3 bases: TGTGCCAGCAGCCAAGTCAGAGGGGGGCGGTATGGCTACACCTTC. Its translation is CASSQVRGGRYGYTF.

The J gene is TRBJ1-1, the V gene TRBV19; D uncertain. CDR3 length: 14 amino acids. With 5 bases removed from V and 7 bases from J, the gap between germline ends came to 17 bases. CDR1 is LNHDA, CDR2 SQIVND, per germline (reference sequence). DNA for the CDR3: TGTGCCAGTAGTCCACCGGGAAGGAACGATGAAGCTTTCTTT. Its translation: CASSPPGRNDEAFF.

This clonotype has at least ten counts. V gene TRBV3-1 combines with J gene TRBJ1-2; D ambiguous. V gave up 8 bases and J gave up 6 bases, with 13 bases separating them. The CDR3 is made up of 12 amino acids. Germline CDR1 LGHDT, CDR2 YNNKEL (reference sequence). DNA of the CDR3: TGTGCCAGCGCCCAAGTTGGGCATGGCTACACCTTC. This encodes CASAQVGHGYTF.

The chain combines TRBV6-1 with TRBJ2-5; 9 nucleotides agree with TRBD2. Per germline, CDR1 MNHNS and CDR2 SASEGT. Germline trimming cut 3 bases from V and 7 bases from J; bases unmatched to any gene: 9. The length of the CDR3 is 15 residues. In DNA, the CDR3 is TGTGCCAGCAGTGACGGACTAGCGACGCGGCGGACCCAGTACTTC. Its protein product is CASSDGLATRRTQYF.

This clonotype was recorded a few times. J is TRBJ2-2 and V is TRBV20-1, with unresolved D. The germline CDR1 and CDR2 sequences are DFQATT and SNEGSKA (reference sequence). The CDR3 length is 16 residues. Trimming removed 5 bases from V and 1 base from J, with 17 bases in between. CDR3 nucleotide sequence: TGCAGTGCTCGCCGAACGTCTCGGAGGAACACCGGGGAGCTGTTTTTT. Protein sequence: CSARRTSRRNTGELFF.

To note about this clonotype: This may come from a read error, since a much larger clone is one base off. The chain is built from TRBV12-3 or TRBV12-4 and TRBJ2-3; D is tentatively TRBD1 or TRBD2 (5 bases each). CDR3 length: 14 amino acids. The germline V and J ends were trimmed by 11 bases and 3 bases, with 18 bases remaining between them. The CDR3 DNA reads as TGTGCCGGCACCTTAAGGTGGGGGACAGATACGCAGTATTTT. This sequence encodes CAGTLRWGTDTQYF.

The chain links TRBV6-1 to TRBJ2-3; no clear D. V gave up 10 bases and J gave up 5 bases, with 10 bases separating them. The CDR3 extends over 11 amino acids. CDR1 and CDR2 from the germline V gene are MNHNS and SASEGT. CDR3 in amino acids: CATAVVDTQYF. As DNA, the CDR3 is TGTGCCACCGCTGTGGTAGATACGCAGTATTTT.

The chain couples TRBV9 to TRBJ2-7; TRBD1 matches 7 bases. The CDR3 has 14 residues. Trimming removed 0 bases from V and 3 bases from J; junction bases left unmatched: 3. Germline CDR1 reads SGDLS; CDR2 reads YYNGEE. The CDR3 loop reads CASSVEGQFYEQYF. CDR3 nucleotides: TGTGCCAGCAGCGTAGAGGGACAGTTCTACGAGCAGTACTTC.

This clonotype has ten or more counts. This rearrangement joins TRBV6-5 to TRBJ2-5, with 12 bases matching TRBD2. CDR1 is MNHEY and CDR2 is SVGAGI in the germline V gene. The CDR3 is 18 residues long. With V trimmed by 2 bases and J by 2 bases, 9 bases remained unmatched. The CDR3 bases are TGTGCCAGCAGTTACGCTCCACTAGCGGGGGGCGGACAAGAGACCCAGTACTTC. Its protein is CASSYAPLAGGGQETQYF.

This clonotype came up a few times. The V call is TRBV10-3, the J call TRBJ2-5; 15 bases are a match to TRBD2. The CDR3 contains 16 residues. V lost 5 bases to trimming and J lost 2 bases; unmatched junction nucleotides: 3. CDR1 is ENHRY and CDR2 is SYGVKD in the germline V gene. The CDR3: CAISFGTSGRQETQYF. The CDR3 nucleotides read TGTGCCATCAGTTTCGGGACTAGCGGGAGGCAAGAGACCCAGTACTTC.

The chain is built from TRBV7-8 and TRBJ1-5, with a tentative D call TRBD1 (5 bases). Germline V gene lookup returns CDR1 SGHVS and CDR2 FQNEAQ. CDR3 size: 15 residues. The V and J ends lost 0 bases and 5 bases respectively, with 11 bases between them. CDR3 in amino acids: CASSLAQTADQPQHF. DNA for the CDR3: TGTGCCAGCAGCTTAGCGCAGACAGCAGATCAGCCCCAGCATTTT.

This clonotype was found a few times. This rearrangement joins TRBV6-1 to TRBJ2-7; possibly TRBD1 for D (5 bases). Germline V gives CDR1 MNHNS, CDR2 SASEGT. This CDR3 is built from 14 residues. The V and J ends lost 2 bases and 7 bases respectively, with 15 bases between them. CDR3 bases: TGTGCCAGCAGTGAAAGGGCGAGGACACGGGAGCAGTACTTC. Translation: CASSERARTREQYF.

The J gene is TRBJ1-6, the V gene TRBV20-1; D remains ambiguous. Germline assignment: CDR1 DFQATT and CDR2 SNEGSKA (reference sequence). The CDR3 sequence is 17 residues long. The germline V and J ends were trimmed by 5 bases and 8 bases, with 25 bases remaining between them. The CDR3 nucleotides read TGCAGTGCTCTGGTGGCCGGGCCGACCCTATTCCATTCACCCCTCCACTTT. Translated: CSALVAGPTLFHSPLHF.

This clonotype was recorded at least ten times. The CDR3 sequence is CASSEVLGTAYEQYF. In nucleotides, the CDR3 is TGTGCCAGCAGTGAAGTCCTCGGGACAGCCTACGAGCAGTACTTC. The gene calls are TRBV6-1 and TRBJ2-7, with 7 nucleotides matching TRBD1. Germline CDR1 is MNHNS and CDR2 is SASEGT. This CDR3 region has 15 residues. After removal of 1 base from V and 2 bases from J, the junction contained 5 bases not matched to a gene.

A few counts support this clonotype. This chain joins TRBV7-3 and TRBJ2-7; D is tentatively TRBD1 or TRBD2 (5 bases each). From germline, CDR1 is SGHTA and CDR2 FQGTGA. V was cut by 5 bases and J by 3 bases, with 17 bases left in between. The CDR3 covers 15 residues. The CDR3 coding sequence is TGTGCCAGCAGCATGGGACGGCCTGATATCTACGAGCAGTACTTC. This encodes CASSMGRPDIYEQYF.

This clonotype occurred many times. V is TRBV11-1 and J is TRBJ2-3; 14 bases match TRBD2. The CDR3 runs to 20 residues. The V segment lost 2 bases and the J segment 2 bases; nucleotides outside the gene matches: 12. Germline V gives CDR1 SGHAT, CDR2 FQDESV (reference sequence). CDR3 DNA sequence: TGTGCCAGCAGCTTACCCGGGACTAGCGGGGGAATCCGATACACAGATACGCAGTATTTT. Residues: CASSLPGTSGGIRYTDTQYF.

This clonotype was found a few times. The rearrangement links TRBV20-1 to TRBJ1-5, with 8 bases aligning to TRBD1. The CDR3 totals 14 residues. The germline CDR1 and CDR2 sequences are DFQATT and SNEGSKA (reference sequence). With 3 bases clipped from V and 5 bases from J, the junction kept 6 bases outside the gene matches. The CDR3 sequence is CSASRGQVDQPQHF. CDR3 coding DNA: TGCAGTGCTAGCCGGGGACAGGTCGATCAGCCCCAGCATTTT.

This chain links TRBV10-1 with TRBJ2-5; unclear D gene. CDR3 length: 16 residues. Germline V gene lookup returns CDR1 WNHNN and CDR2 SYGVQD (reference sequence). V was pared by 0 bases and J by 0 bases, with 11 bases between. The CDR3 sequence: CASSESTARYQETQYF. The CDR3 DNA is TGCGCCAGCAGTGAGTCGACGGCAAGGTACCAAGAGACCCAGTACTTC.